This is a list of T cell receptor beta chains from one sample in a study of early T cells in non-severe SARS-CoV-2 infection. Each CDR3 protein is one row after TCRdb ran MiXCR on the 5' RACE reads. The sample shows approximately 81,000 distinct CDR3 sequences, less than 8% of them seen only once. The sequenced material came from whole blood. Receptors originate from an adult who was a healthcare worker with PCR-confirmed SARS-CoV-2 infection or an uninfected control (not recorded which). CDR3s include the opening cysteine and the closing phenylalanine or tryptophan. The D gene is left open where the match is weak. Where a row states a size, it is once, few, many or the class of an expanded clone; other rows omit it.

d_call j_call clone_size v_call cdr3_aa cdr3_nt
NA TRBJ2-3 many TRBV7-8 CASSPGLVDPRDTQYF TGTGCCAGCAGCCCAGGTCTAGTTGATCCCCGGGATACGCAGTATTTT
NA TRBJ2-5 many TRBV29-1 CSAIPRPRVLETETQYF TGCAGCGCAATACCCCGGCCCCGGGTCCTGGAAACGGAGACCCAGTACTTC
NA TRBJ2-5 many TRBV11-2 CASSPLGTGIVKTQYF TGTGCCAGCAGCCCGCTAGGGACCGGGATCGTAAAGACCCAGTACTTC
NA TRBJ2-4 NA TRBV20-1 CSASVGRKNIQYF TGCAGTGCTAGTGTGGGTCGCAAAAACATTCAGTACTTC
TRBD2 TRBJ2-1 many TRBV7-9 CASSLGLAGDNEQFF TGTGCCAGCAGCTTAGGGCTAGCGGGCGACAATGAGCAGTTCTTC
TRBD2 TRBJ2-5 few TRBV5-4 CASSFPQAGETQYF TGTGCCAGCAGCTTCCCTCAAGCGGGGGAGACCCAGTACTTC
NA TRBJ1-3 many TRBV11-2 CASSQQGTSGNTIYF TGTGCCAGCAGTCAACAGGGCACCTCTGGAAACACCATATATTTT
NA TRBJ2-7 NA TRBV20-1 CSARKTNTYEQYF TGCAGTGCTAGAAAAACAAATACCTACGAGCAGTACTTC
NA TRBJ1-1 many TRBV5-1 CASGTQGSTEAFF TGCGCCAGCGGGACACAGGGCAGCACTGAAGCTTTCTTT
TRBD1 TRBJ1-1 many TRBV6-2/TRBV6-3 CASGQGAPTEAFF TGTGCCAGCGGGCAGGGGGCGCCTACTGAAGCTTTCTTT
NA TRBJ2-1 many TRBV20-1 CSATPTYNEQFF TGCAGTGCAACCCCCACCTACAATGAGCAGTTCTTC
TRBD2 TRBJ2-2 many TRBV20-1 CSARTSGRNTGELFF TGCAGTGCTAGGACTAGCGGGAGGAACACCGGGGAGCTGTTTTTT
NA TRBJ2-1 many TRBV7-2 CASRSTGFPNNEQFF TGTGCCAGCAGATCCACGGGCTTTCCGAACAATGAGCAGTTCTTC
NA TRBJ2-2 many TRBV2 CASSEVGGAAELFF TGTGCCAGCAGTGAAGTGGGGGGGGCTGCGGAGCTGTTTTTT
NA TRBJ2-2 many TRBV12-3/TRBV12-4 CASSSGLDTGELFF TGTGCCAGCAGCTCGGGACTCGACACCGGGGAGCTGTTTTTT
TRBD2 TRBJ2-1 NA TRBV15 CATSRGTSGRYNEQFF TGTGCCACCAGCAGAGGGACTAGCGGGAGATACAATGAGCAGTTCTTC
NA TRBJ2-1 NA TRBV28 CASSVPGTRPFF TGTGCCAGCAGTGTCCCCGGGACAAGGCCGTTCTTC
TRBD1 TRBJ1-1 many TRBV12-5 CASGLDRTGTMNTEAFF TGTGCTAGTGGTTTGGACCGGACAGGGACTATGAACACTGAAGCTTTCTTT
TRBD1 TRBJ2-1 many TRBV11-2 CASSLSTGGLVEQFF TGTGCCAGCAGCTTGAGCACAGGGGGCCTTGTAGAGCAGTTCTTC
NA TRBJ1-2 many TRBV20-1 CSARALRGAYGYTF TGCAGTGCTAGAGCCCTCAGGGGTGCCTATGGCTACACCTTC
NA TRBJ1-1 NA TRBV7-9 CASSQTALNTEAFF TGTGCCAGCAGCCAGACAGCCCTTAACACTGAAGCTTTCTTT
TRBD2 TRBJ2-3 NA TRBV10-3 CAILAGITDTQYF TGTGCCATACTAGCGGGTATCACAGATACGCAGTATTTT
NA TRBJ1-5 many TRBV19 CASSRGSQPQHF TGTGCCAGTAGTAGGGGCAGTCAGCCCCAGCATTTT
TRBD1 TRBJ1-5 few TRBV19 CASRGDRSGNQPQHF TGTGCCAGTAGGGGGGACAGATCGGGCAATCAGCCCCAGCATTTT
NA TRBJ1-1 NA TRBV4-3 CASSQGIWSEAFF TGCGCCAGCAGCCAAGGAATTTGGTCTGAAGCTTTCTTT
TRBD1 TRBJ1-5 NA TRBV6-6 CASSGRQGNQPQHF TGTGCCAGCAGTGGAAGACAGGGGAATCAGCCCCAGCATTTT
NA TRBJ2-7 NA TRBV11-2 CVSSLGQTYEQYF TGTGTCAGCAGCCTAGGACAGACCTACGAGCAGTACTTC
NA TRBJ2-7 many TRBV12-3/TRBV12-4 CASTPRDPTYEQYF TGTGCCAGCACTCCTCGGGACCCTACCTACGAGCAGTACTTC
TRBD1 TRBJ2-6 NA TRBV4-1 CASSQSGQGSAGANVLTF TGCGCCAGCAGCCAGTCGGGACAGGGGAGTGCTGGGGCCAACGTCCTGACTTTC
TRBD1 TRBJ1-1 NA TRBV7-2 CASSLDRGNTEAFF TGTGCCAGCAGCTTGGACAGGGGGAACACTGAAGCTTTCTTT
NA TRBJ1-5 many TRBV7-2 CASSRRTDQPQHF TGTGCCAGCAGCCGCCGGACGGATCAGCCCCAGCATTTT
NA TRBJ1-2 many TRBV4-2 CASSQGQGRGYTF TGTGCCAGCAGCCAAGGGCAGGGGAGAGGCTACACCTTC
NA TRBJ1-1 few TRBV25-1 CASSEYGSQAFF TGTGCCAGCAGTGAATACGGGAGCCAGGCTTTCTTT
NA TRBJ2-2 NA TRBV6-1 CASSVGQPNTGELFF TGTGCCAGCAGTGTTGGCCAGCCGAACACCGGGGAGCTGTTTTTT
NA TRBJ2-1 NA TRBV29-1 CSVEGARNEQFF TGCAGCGTTGAGGGGGCGCGGAATGAGCAGTTCTTC
TRBD2 TRBJ2-1 many TRBV20-1 CSARPPGLANEQFF TGCAGTGCTAGGCCCCCGGGACTAGCAAATGAGCAGTTCTTC
NA TRBJ2-6 NA TRBV4-2 CASSHVERSGANVLTF TGTGCCAGCAGCCACGTAGAGCGCTCTGGGGCCAACGTCCTGACTTTC
NA TRBJ2-2 few TRBV7-9 CASTARANTGELFF TGTGCCAGCACGGCTAGGGCGAACACCGGGGAGCTGTTTTTT
TRBD1 TRBJ1-4 few TRBV7-8 CASSIPTGVGEKLFF TGTGCCAGCAGCATACCGACAGGGGTTGGAGAAAAACTGTTTTTT
NA TRBJ1-5 few TRBV6-5 CASSSTRFGRNQPQHF TGTGCCAGCAGTTCAACGAGGTTCGGCCGCAATCAGCCCCAGCATTTT
TRBD1 TRBJ1-3 NA TRBV7-2 CASSPGLGGGSESGNTIYF TGTGCCAGCAGCCCCGGGCTCGGAGGGGGCTCGGAATCTGGAAACACCATATATTTT
TRBD2 TRBJ2-3 many TRBV28 CASRSGGVVGTQYF TGTGCCAGCAGGAGCGGGGGTGTAGTGGGTACGCAGTATTTT
TRBD1 TRBJ1-2 many TRBV28 CASSFVGTGNGYTF TGTGCCAGCAGTTTCGTTGGGACAGGGAATGGCTACACCTTC
NA TRBJ2-5 NA TRBV7-2 CASSLGGQDQETQYF TGTGCCAGCAGCTTAGGGGGCCAAGACCAAGAGACCCAGTACTTC
TRBD1 TRBJ2-7 NA TRBV5-1 CASTTGGEQYF TGCGCCAGCACCACAGGGGGCGAGCAGTACTTC
NA TRBJ2-2 few TRBV18 CASSADRNANTGELFF TGTGCCAGCTCAGCAGACAGGAACGCGAACACCGGGGAGCTGTTTTTT
NA TRBJ2-6 many TRBV6-4 CASSDSGGSGANVLTF TGTGCCAGCAGTGACTCAGGGGGCTCTGGGGCCAACGTCCTGACTTTC
NA TRBJ1-1 few TRBV10-1 CASSESYRVDTEAFF TGCGCCAGCAGTGAGTCGTATAGGGTGGATACTGAAGCTTTCTTT
NA TRBJ2-1 few TRBV11-3 CASSLDGQGGYNEQFF TGTGCCAGCAGCTTAGATGGCCAGGGGGGGTACAATGAGCAGTTCTTC
TRBD2 TRBJ2-7 many TRBV20-1 CSARGTSGRISYEQYF TGCAGTGCTAGGGGGACTAGCGGGAGGATCTCCTACGAGCAGTACTTC
NA TRBJ2-3 few TRBV12-3/TRBV12-4 CASSYRVGPDTQYF TGTGCCAGCAGTTACAGGGTTGGGCCAGATACGCAGTATTTT
TRBD1 TRBJ2-7 few TRBV12-3/TRBV12-4 CASSLKGASEQYF TGTGCCAGCAGTTTGAAGGGGGCATCCGAGCAGTACTTC
NA TRBJ1-1 many TRBV5-6 CASSLVQGHTEAFF TGTGCCAGCAGCTTGGTTCAGGGGCACACTGAAGCTTTCTTT
TRBD1 TRBJ1-2 NA TRBV20-1 CSADPVGTGGSNYGYTF TGCAGTGCTGACCCGGTGGGGACAGGGGGGTCTAACTATGGCTACACCTTC
TRBD1 TRBJ2-6 NA TRBV5-1 CASGQGLSGANVLTF TGCGCCAGTGGACAGGGTCTCTCTGGGGCCAACGTCCTGACTTTC
NA TRBJ1-6 NA TRBV11-2 CASSPLDILHF TGTGCCAGCAGCCCCTTGGATATCCTCCACTTT
NA TRBJ2-3 many TRBV18 CASSPTGGLQDTQYF TGTGCCAGCTCACCGACAGGAGGACTTCAAGATACGCAGTATTTT
NA TRBJ1-1 NA TRBV6-5 CASSYGNEGDTEAFF TGTGCCAGCAGTTACGGGAATGAAGGGGACACTGAAGCTTTCTTT
TRBD2 TRBJ2-1 many TRBV7-8 CASTKREGLHEQFF TGTGCCAGCACTAAGCGGGAGGGCCTCCATGAGCAGTTCTTC
NA TRBJ2-7 few TRBV30 CAWRTVSYEQYF TGTGCCTGGAGAACCGTCTCCTACGAGCAGTACTTC